This TCR beta chain was found in a study of blood T cell repertoires in COVID-19 (dated by TCRdb to between 2020 and 2021). About the study as a whole: Samples covering the acute and convalescent phases of COVID-19 were provided by collaborators in the United States, Italy and Spain. The material from the prospective study consisted of cDNA or gDNA derived from T cells, B-cell-depleted T cells, or PBMCs. Subjects who had been exposed to COVID-19, were actively infected with it, or had recovered from it provided the deeply sampled blood TCRbeta repertoires that made up the dataset. The repertoires were made available in a free public database intended to serve as a resource for research on the immune response to SARS-CoV-2. Samples came from the ongoing ImmuneRACE study (first 160 participants) plus 1,254 subjects from 6 global collaborators. A de-identified subject ID, COVID-19 status, age in years and sex were almost always included in the sample metadata. HLA class I and class II types, where available, came from metadata supplied by the sample provider rather than from assay-based typing. General conclusions and limits of the study: The quantity of clinical and demographic metadata differed by source and by participant and was supplied without curation.

Compared with germline, V lacks 6 bases and J lacks 8 bases; bases without a gene match: 9. CDR1 and CDR2 are drawn from the germline V gene: MGHRA, YSYEKL. The CDR3 spans 14 residues, from the cysteine through the phenylalanine. Only the CDR3 region is kept as DNA, spanning 42 bases read in frame from base 1. TCRbeta CDR3 regions were amplified from genomic DNA using the immunoSEQ Assay, a bias-controlled multiplex PCR. As for the original processing: The number of nucleated cells in each sample was estimated from the amplification of reference gene primers within the assay. To quantify the absolute abundance of each unique TCRbeta CDR3 rearrangement, sequence reads were collapsed and filtered. For each sample, productive Simpson clonality was calculated as the square root of Simpson's diversity index across productive rearrangements. Here the immuneACCESS table is served through TCRdb, limited to in-frame sequences with V and J called. Missing clones are a known gap in these copies; in checked studies unresolved V genes cover under half, and the rest lacks a known reason. That table gives V, J and clone size, and the DNA gave D and trimming. A total of approximately 220,000 clones appear in this sample, just under 90% of them only once. The ten largest clones represent 3% to 4% of the sample.

A single count supports this clone. The antigen it recognizes is unknown. No per-base quality is available; no much larger clone lies one base away. In the prospective study, participants were roughly 18 to 95 years old, resided in fewer than 25 geographic areas of the United States, and were enrolled through a virtual design. In the prospective study, participants were assigned to cohorts based on the clinical history participants reported in a screening survey and a study questionnaire. Each participant in the prospective study had whole blood, serum and a nasopharyngeal or oropharyngeal swab collected by mobile phlebotomists. Prospective study participants could optionally give additional blood draws and questionnaires over a roughly 2-month period. Before DNA extraction, blood samples from the prospective study were shipped at room temperature or frozen.

The V and J genes are TRBV4-1 and TRBJ2-1; 8 of the junction bases match TRBD1. Sequenced: PBMCs or T cells enriched from blood (not recorded which). This receptor was obtained from a woman younger than 45 with acute COVID-19. The DNA sequence is TGCGCCAGCAGACCGACGACAGGGGCGTATGAGCAGTTCTTC. The translation is CASRPTTGAYEQFF.